These 16 T cell receptor beta chains share one sample of origin, sequenced in a study of blood T cells in healthy people across ages (dated by TCRdb to between 2014 and 2017). The method was 5' RACE. TCRdb lists the instrument as Illumina HiSeq 2500. A second PCR of roughly 7 to 11 cycles was performed with a sample-barcoded 5' primer and a J-beta primer mix. TCRdb handled the public reads itself, with Q25 trimming in fastp and clone calling in MiXCR, and kept productive beta chains. Merged by CDR3 protein, the rows form single entries marked with the most common genes and DNA. This sample lists hundreds of thousands of distinct CDR3 sequences; 25% to 30% were detected once. The ten biggest clones cover around a sixth of the sample. Material: blood. The receptors stem from a woman of 80 years or more in good health.

This clonotype was counted between two and nine times. It may be a read error: a sequence one base away is much more abundant. J is TRBJ1-2 and V is TRBV7-2, with 8 bases lining up with TRBD1. V lost 4 bases and J lost 5; bases outside the gene matches: 6. The germline gives CDR1 SGHTA, CDR2 FQGNSA. The CDR3 runs to 14 residues. The CDR3 protein is CASSSPGGDYGYTF. The CDR3 region has the DNA TGTGCCAGCAGCTCCCCAGGGGGCGATTATGGCTACACCTTC. The complete variable domain, with remaining parts taken from reference TRBV7-2 and TRBJ1-2, reads GAGVSQSPSNKVTEKGKDVELRCDPISGHTALYWYRQSLGQGLEFLIYFQGNSAPDKSGLPSDRFSAERTGGSVSTLTIQRTQQEDSAVYLCASSSPGGDYGYTFGSGTRLTVV.

CDR3 loop: CASSALSGTTEAFF. CDR3 sequence (DNA): TGTGCCAGCAGCGCGCTCTCAGGGACCACTGAAGCTTTCTTT. This chain joins TRBV9 and TRBJ1-1, with D possibly being TRBD1 (5 bases). There are 14 residues in the CDR3. The germline gives CDR1 SGDLS, CDR2 YYNGEE. The V end lost 3 bases, the J end lost 4 bases, and 13 bases lay between the germline ends.

This clonotype was counted at least ten times. The chain is built from TRBV5-4 and TRBJ2-7; 14 nucleotides align to TRBD2. The J segment lost 0 bases and the V segment lost 4 bases, leaving 3 bases of the junction unmatched. This CDR3 spans 16 amino acids. Per germline, CDR1 SGHNT and CDR2 YYREEE (reference sequence). The CDR3, as DNA: TGTGCCAGCAGCCTGGGACTAGCGGGGGCCTCCTACGAGCAGTACTTC. Translation: CASSLGLAGASYEQYF.

J is TRBJ2-7 and V is TRBV20-1; a possible D gene is TRBD2 (5 bases). V lost 3 bases and J 5 bases, leaving 17 bases between the germline ends. Per the germline V gene, CDR1 is DFQATT and CDR2 is SNEGSKA (reference sequence). The CDR3 consists of 14 residues. CDR3 protein: CSASITGGTHEQYF. In DNA form, the CDR3 reads TGCAGTGCTAGTATCACCGGAGGAACCCACGAGCAGTACTTC.

This clonotype was seen many times. This sequence joins TRBV4-2 and TRBJ2-1, with 8 bases aligning to TRBD2. This CDR3 has 17 residues. Looked up from germline, CDR1 is LGHNA and CDR2 is YNFKEQ. The ends lost 0 bases at V and 0 bases at J; junction bases unmatched: 4. CDR3 in amino acids: CASSQEGSGASYNEQFF. In DNA form, the CDR3 reads TGTGCCAGCAGCCAAGAGGGTAGCGGGGCCTCCTACAATGAGCAGTTCTTC.

The chain is built from TRBV7-9 and TRBJ1-1; the match to TRBD1 covers 8 bases. Germline assignment: CDR1 SEHNR and CDR2 FQNEAQ (reference sequence). The ends lost 3 bases at V and 10 bases at J; junction bases unmatched: 13. This CDR3 is built from 15 residues. The CDR3 loop is CASSFSGQGGNAAFF. CDR3 sequence (DNA): TGTGCCAGCAGCTTTTCTGGACAGGGAGGGAATGCAGCTTTCTTT.

In the case of this clonotype: Possible read error: a much larger clone is one base away. The rearrangement joins TRBV20-1 to TRBJ2-3; no clear D gene. V shed 8 bases and J shed 1 base, with 13 bases lying between them. The CDR3 has 13 amino acids. CDR1 is DFQATT, CDR2 SNEGSKA, per germline (reference sequence). CDR3 sequence (DNA): TGCAGTACCCGGGTAGGGCGCACAGATACGCAGTATTTT. Translated: CSTRVGRTDTQYF.

This clonotype was detected many times. The CDR3 bases are TGTGCCAGCAGTCCTGACAGGGGAGCTAGAGATACGCAGTATTTT. It specifies CASSPDRGARDTQYF. V and J are TRBV6-2 or TRBV6-3 and TRBJ2-3; 8 bases agree with TRBD1. Trimming cost V 5 bases and J 5 bases; bases outside gene matches: 9. Per the germline V gene, CDR1 is MNHEY and CDR2 is SVGEGT. The CDR3 length is 15 residues.

This clonotype was counted only a few times. The genes are TRBV7-9 and TRBJ1-4, with D unclear. Germline lookup yields CDR1 SEHNR and CDR2 FQNEAQ (reference sequence). V gave up 5 bases and J gave up 8 bases, with 21 bases separating them. CDR3 length equals 16 residues. Written as DNA, the CDR3 is TGTGCCAGCAGCGCTCAAACTACGGGTTTGGGGGAAAAACTGTTTTTT. Residues: CASSAQTTGLGEKLFF.

Ten or more counts support this clonotype. V usage is TRBV18 and J usage is TRBJ2-1, with D tentatively TRBD2 (6 bases). Trimming shortened V by 0 bases and J by 4 bases, and 19 bases separated the two germline ends. The germline CDR1 and CDR2 sequences are KGHSH and LQKENI. The CDR3 is made up of 18 amino acids. This CDR3 is CASSPPLWKASAYNEQFF. CDR3 coding DNA: TGTGCCAGCTCACCACCCCTCTGGAAAGCTAGCGCTTACAATGAGCAGTTCTTC. Combining the CDR3 with reference TRBV18 and TRBJ2-1 gives the whole variable domain NAGVMQNPRHLVRRRGQEARLRCSPMKGHSHVYWYRQLPEEGLKFMVYLQKENIIDESGMPKERFSAEFPKEGPSILRIQQVVRGDSAAYFCASSPPLWKASAYNEQFFGPGTRLTVL.

This clonotype has a count of ten or more. The chain recombines TRBV20-1 with TRBJ1-2; D gene ambiguous. The CDR3 sequence is 13 residues long. Germline V gene lookup returns CDR1 DFQATT and CDR2 SNEGSKA (reference sequence). The germline V and J ends were trimmed by 6 bases and 1 base, with 12 bases remaining between them. The CDR3 is CSAVPTVNYGYTF. The CDR3 bases are TGCAGTGCGGTACCGACTGTTAACTATGGCTACACCTTC.

The J gene is TRBJ2-1, the V gene TRBV20-1; 7 positions agree with TRBD2. Per the germline V gene, CDR1 is DFQATT and CDR2 is SNEGSKA (reference sequence). V lost 4 bases, J lost 2 bases, and 5 bases stayed unmatched. CDR3 size: 14 residues. The CDR3 sequence is CSATLAGTYNEQFF. Written as DNA, the CDR3 is TGCAGTGCTACGTTAGCGGGCACCTACAATGAGCAGTTCTTC.

The count of this clonotype is one. A much larger clone differs from this one at a single base, so this may be a read error. The chain has TRBV4-2 and TRBJ2-5; 7 bases match TRBD2. There are 15 residues in the CDR3. Per the germline V gene, CDR1 is LGHNA and CDR2 is YNFKEQ. The DNA of the CDR3 is TGTGCCAACAGCCAAGATAGGGGTAGCGGGGAGACCCAGTACTTC. The encoded protein is CANSQDRGSGETQYF.

This clonotype was recorded at least ten times. The gene calls are TRBV6-2 or TRBV6-3 and TRBJ2-3; D might be TRBD2 (5 bases). CDR1 MNHEY and CDR2 SVGEGT come from the germline V gene. Trimming removed 2 bases from V and 3 bases from J, with 9 bases in between. The CDR3 consists of 14 residues. CDR3 protein: CASSYGGFTDTQYF. Written as DNA, the CDR3 is TGTGCCAGCAGTTACGGAGGATTTACAGATACGCAGTATTTT.

The J gene is TRBJ2-4, the V gene TRBV5-6; D not resolved. The closer fit of TRBJ2-5 to the DNA end suggests the J call may be wrong. The CDR3 totals 17 residues. Germline V gene sequence: CDR1 SGHDT, CDR2 YYEEEE. CDR3 coding DNA: TGTGCCAGCAGCTTCTTGGATGGTCTAGTGTTCCAAGAGACCCAGTACTTC. Protein: CASSFLDGLVFQETQYF.

This clonotype was counted many times. The genes are TRBV7-2 and TRBJ1-4, with a weak D call TRBD1 (6 bases). V lost 5 bases and J 0 bases, leaving 13 bases between the germline ends. Germline V lookup: CDR1 SGHTA, CDR2 FQGNSA. This CDR3 has 16 amino acids. The CDR3 DNA reads TGTGCCAGCAGCCAACAGGGAAGAACAACTAATGAAAAACTGTTTTTT. Its translation is CASSQQGRTTNEKLFF.